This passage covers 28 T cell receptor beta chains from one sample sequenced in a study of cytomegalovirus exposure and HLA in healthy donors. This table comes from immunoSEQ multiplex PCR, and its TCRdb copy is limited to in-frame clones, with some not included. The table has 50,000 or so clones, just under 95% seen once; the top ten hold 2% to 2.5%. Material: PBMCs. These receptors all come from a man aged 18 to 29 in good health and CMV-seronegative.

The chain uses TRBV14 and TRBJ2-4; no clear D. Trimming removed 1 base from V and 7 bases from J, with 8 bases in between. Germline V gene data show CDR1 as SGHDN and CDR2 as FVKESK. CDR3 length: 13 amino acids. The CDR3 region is CASSQGRSNIQYF. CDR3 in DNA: TGTGCCAGCAGCCAAGGGCGGTCGAACATTCAGTACTTC.

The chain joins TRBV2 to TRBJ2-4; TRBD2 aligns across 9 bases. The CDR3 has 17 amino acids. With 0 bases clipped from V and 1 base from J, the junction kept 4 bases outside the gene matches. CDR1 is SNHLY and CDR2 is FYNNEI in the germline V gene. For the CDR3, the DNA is TGTGCCAGCAGTGAAGCGCGGGGGGGGATGGCCAAAAACATTCAGTACTTC. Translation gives CASSEARGGMAKNIQYF.

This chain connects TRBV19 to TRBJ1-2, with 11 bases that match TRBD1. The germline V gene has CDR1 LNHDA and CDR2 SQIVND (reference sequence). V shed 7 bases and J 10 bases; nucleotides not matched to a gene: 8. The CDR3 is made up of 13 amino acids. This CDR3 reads CASNLGQGVAYTF. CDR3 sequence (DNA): TGTGCCAGTAACCTGGGACAGGGGGTGGCCTACACCTTC.

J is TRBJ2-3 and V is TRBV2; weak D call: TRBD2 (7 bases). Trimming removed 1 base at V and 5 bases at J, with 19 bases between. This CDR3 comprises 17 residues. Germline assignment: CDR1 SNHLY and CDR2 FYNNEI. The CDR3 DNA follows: TGTGCCAGCAGTGAAGGGCGTTGGGGGGGCGCGAAAGATACGCAGTATTTT. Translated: CASSEGRWGGAKDTQYF. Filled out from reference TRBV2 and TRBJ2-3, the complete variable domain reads EPEVTQTPSHQVTQMGQEVILRCVPISNHLYFYWYRQILGQKVEFLVSFYNNEISEKSEIFDDQFSVERPDGSNFTLKIRSTKLEDSAMYFCASSEGRWGGAKDTQYFGPGTRLTVL.

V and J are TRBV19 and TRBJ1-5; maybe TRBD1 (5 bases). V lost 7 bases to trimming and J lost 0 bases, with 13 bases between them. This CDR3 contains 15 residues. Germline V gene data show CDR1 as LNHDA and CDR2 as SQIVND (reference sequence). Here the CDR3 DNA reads TGTGCCAGTACCCAGGGTATCTCTAGCAATCAGCCCCAGCATTTT. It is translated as CASTQGISSNQPQHF.

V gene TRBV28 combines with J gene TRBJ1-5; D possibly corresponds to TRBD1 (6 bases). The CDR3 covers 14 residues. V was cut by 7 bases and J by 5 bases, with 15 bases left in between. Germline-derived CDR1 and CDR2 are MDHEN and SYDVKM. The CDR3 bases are TGTGCCAGCACCCCGACAGGATTACATCAGCCCCAGCATTTT. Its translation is CASTPTGLHQPQHF.

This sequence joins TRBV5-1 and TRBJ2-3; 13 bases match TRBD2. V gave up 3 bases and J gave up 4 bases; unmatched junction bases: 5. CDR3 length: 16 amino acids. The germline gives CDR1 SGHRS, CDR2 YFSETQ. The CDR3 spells CASSSRGLAGSDTQYF. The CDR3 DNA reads TGCGCCAGCAGCTCGCGGGGACTAGCGGGATCAGATACGCAGTATTTT.

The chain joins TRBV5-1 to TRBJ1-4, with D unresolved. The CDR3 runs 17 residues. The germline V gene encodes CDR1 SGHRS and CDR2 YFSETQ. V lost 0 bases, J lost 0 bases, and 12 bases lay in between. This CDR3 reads CASSLGPRTATNEKLFF. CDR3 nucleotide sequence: TGCGCCAGCAGCTTGGGCCCGAGAACTGCAACTAATGAAAAACTGTTTTTT.

The CDR3 DNA reads TGTGCCAGTAGTATAGCTTTATACAATGAGCAGTTCTTC. Translation gives CASSIALYNEQFF. The V and J genes are TRBV19 and TRBJ2-1; unclear D gene. V shed 1 base and J shed 4 bases, with 5 bases lying between them. The CDR3 loop spans 13 amino acids. Germline loops: CDR1 LNHDA, CDR2 SQIVND (reference sequence).

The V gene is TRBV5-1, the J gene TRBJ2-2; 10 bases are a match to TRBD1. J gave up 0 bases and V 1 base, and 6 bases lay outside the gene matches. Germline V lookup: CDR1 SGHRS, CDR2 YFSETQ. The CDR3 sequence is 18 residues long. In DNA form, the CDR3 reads TGCGCCAGCAGCTTGTGGGACAGGGGCGGGACGAACACCGGGGAGCTGTTTTTT. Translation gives CASSLWDRGGTNTGELFF.

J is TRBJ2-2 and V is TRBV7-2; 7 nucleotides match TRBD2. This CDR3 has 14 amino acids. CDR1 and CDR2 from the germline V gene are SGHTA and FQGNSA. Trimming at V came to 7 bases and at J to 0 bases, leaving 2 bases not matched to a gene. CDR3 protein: CASKGRANTGELFF. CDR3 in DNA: TGTGCCAGCAAGGGGAGGGCGAACACCGGGGAGCTGTTTTTT.

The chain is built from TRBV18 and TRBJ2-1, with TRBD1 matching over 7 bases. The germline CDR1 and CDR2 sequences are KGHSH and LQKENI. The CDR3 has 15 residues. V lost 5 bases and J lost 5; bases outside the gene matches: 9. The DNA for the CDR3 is TGTGCCAGCTCAGCCGGGACAGTAAACCACAATGAGCAGTTCTTC. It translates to CASSAGTVNHNEQFF.

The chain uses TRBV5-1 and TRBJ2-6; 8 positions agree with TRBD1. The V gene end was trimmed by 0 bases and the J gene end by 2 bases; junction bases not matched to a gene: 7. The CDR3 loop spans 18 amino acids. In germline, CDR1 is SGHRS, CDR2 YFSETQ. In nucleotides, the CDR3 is TGCGCCAGCAGCTTGGTCAGTCTACAGGGGGCTGGGGCCAACGTCCTGACTTTC. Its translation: CASSLVSLQGAGANVLTF. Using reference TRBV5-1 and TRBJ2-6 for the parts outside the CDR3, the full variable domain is KAGVTQTPRYLIKTRGQQVTLSCSPISGHRSVSWYQQTPGQGLQFLFEYFSETQRNKGNFPGRFSGRQFSNSRSEMNVSTLELGDSALYLCASSLVSLQGAGANVLTFGAGSRLTVL.

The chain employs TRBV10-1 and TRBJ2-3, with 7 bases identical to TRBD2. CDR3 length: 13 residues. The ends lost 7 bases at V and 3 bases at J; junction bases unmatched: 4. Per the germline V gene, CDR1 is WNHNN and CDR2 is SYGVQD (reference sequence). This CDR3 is CASKGRETDTQYF. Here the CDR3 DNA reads TGCGCCAGCAAGGGGAGGGAGACAGATACGCAGTATTTT.

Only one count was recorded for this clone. The chain's CDR3 is CASSFTQSSYEQYF. The CDR3 DNA sequence: TGTGCCAGCAGCTTTACACAGTCCTCCTACGAGCAGTACTTC. The V gene is TRBV5-5, the J gene TRBJ2-7; D call uncertain. The germline CDR1 and CDR2 sequences are SGHKS and YYEKEE (reference sequence). V lost 2 bases, J lost 0 bases, and 9 bases lay in between. CDR3 length: 14 amino acids. The whole variable domain, filled in from reference TRBV5-5 and TRBJ2-7, reads DAGVTQSPTHLIKTRGQQVTLRCSPISGHKSVSWYQQVLGQGPQFIFQYYEKEERGRGNFPDRFSARQFPNYSSELNVNALLLGDSALYLCASSFTQSSYEQYFGPGTRLTVT.

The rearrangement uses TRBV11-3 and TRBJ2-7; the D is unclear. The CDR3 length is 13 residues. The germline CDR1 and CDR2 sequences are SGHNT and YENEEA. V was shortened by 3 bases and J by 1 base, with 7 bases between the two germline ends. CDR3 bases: TGTGCCAGCAGCTTGCGTTTTTCCTACGAGCAGTACTTC. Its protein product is CASSLRFSYEQYF.

The CDR3 DNA reads TGTGCCTGGGGACAGGGGTTGAACACTGAAGCTTTCTTT. Encoded protein: CAWGQGLNTEAFF. The rearrangement uses TRBV30 and TRBJ1-1; 9 bases agree with TRBD1. The CDR3 is 13 amino acids. Germline V gene sequence: CDR1 GTSNPN, CDR2 SVGIG (reference sequence). V lost 5 bases to trimming and J lost 0 bases; unmatched junction nucleotides: 1.

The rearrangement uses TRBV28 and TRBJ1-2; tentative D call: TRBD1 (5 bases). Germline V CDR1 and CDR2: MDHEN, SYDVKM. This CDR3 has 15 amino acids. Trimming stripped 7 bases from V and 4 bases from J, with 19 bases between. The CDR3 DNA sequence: TGTGCCAGCACCTTGGGACCGGGGGTCTCCTATGGCTACACCTTC. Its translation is CASTLGPGVSYGYTF.

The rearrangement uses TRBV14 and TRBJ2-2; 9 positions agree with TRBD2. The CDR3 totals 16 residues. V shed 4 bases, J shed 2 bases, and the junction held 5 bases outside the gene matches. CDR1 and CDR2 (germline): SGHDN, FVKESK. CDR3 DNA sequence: TGTGCCAGCAGCCCGAAAGCGGGAGGTAACACCGGGGAGCTGTTTTTT. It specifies CASSPKAGGNTGELFF.

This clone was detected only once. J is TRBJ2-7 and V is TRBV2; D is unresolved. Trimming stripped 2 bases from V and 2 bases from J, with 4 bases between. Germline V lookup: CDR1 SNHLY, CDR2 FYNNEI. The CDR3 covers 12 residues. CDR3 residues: CASSESPYEQYF. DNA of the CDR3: TGTGCCAGCAGTGAAAGCCCCTACGAGCAGTACTTC.

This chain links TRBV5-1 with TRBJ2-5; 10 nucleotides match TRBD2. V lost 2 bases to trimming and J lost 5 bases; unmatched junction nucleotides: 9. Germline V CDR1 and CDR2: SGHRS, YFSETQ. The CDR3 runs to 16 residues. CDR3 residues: CASSLFSGRAGETQYF. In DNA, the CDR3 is TGCGCCAGCAGCTTATTCAGCGGGAGGGCTGGGGAGACCCAGTACTTC. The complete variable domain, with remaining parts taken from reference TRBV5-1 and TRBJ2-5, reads KAGVTQTPRYLIKTRGQQVTLSCSPISGHRSVSWYQQTPGQGLQFLFEYFSETQRNKGNFPGRFSGRQFSNSRSEMNVSTLELGDSALYLCASSLFSGRAGETQYFGPGTRLLVL.

The CDR3 nucleotides are TGTGCCAGCAGCCCATGGGGGGGAAGGAACACTGAAGCTTTCTTT. Translated: CASSPWGGRNTEAFF. The rearrangement uses TRBV7-3 and TRBJ1-1, with TRBD1 as a possible D gene (5 bases). CDR1 is SGHTA, CDR2 FQGTGA, per germline. The V gene lost 5 bases and the J gene lost 1 base, with 14 bases spanning the gap. The CDR3 is 15 residues long.

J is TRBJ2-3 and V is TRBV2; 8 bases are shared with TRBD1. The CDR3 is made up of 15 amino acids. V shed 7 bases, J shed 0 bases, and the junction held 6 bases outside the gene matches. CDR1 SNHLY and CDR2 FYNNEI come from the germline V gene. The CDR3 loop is CASKNGQGSTDTQYF. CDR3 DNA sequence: TGTGCCAGCAAAAACGGACAGGGAAGCACAGATACGCAGTATTTT. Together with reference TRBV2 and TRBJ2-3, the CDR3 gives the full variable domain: EPEVTQTPSHQVTQMGQEVILRCVPISNHLYFYWYRQILGQKVEFLVSFYNNEISEKSEIFDDQFSVERPDGSNFTLKIRSTKLEDSAMYFCASKNGQGSTDTQYFGPGTRLTVL.

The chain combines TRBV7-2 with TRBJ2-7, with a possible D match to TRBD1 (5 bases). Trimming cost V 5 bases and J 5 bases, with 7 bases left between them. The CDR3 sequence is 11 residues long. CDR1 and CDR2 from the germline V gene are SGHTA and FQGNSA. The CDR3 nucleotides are TGTGCCAGCAGCGAGGACAACGAGCAGTACTTC. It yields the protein CASSEDNEQYF.

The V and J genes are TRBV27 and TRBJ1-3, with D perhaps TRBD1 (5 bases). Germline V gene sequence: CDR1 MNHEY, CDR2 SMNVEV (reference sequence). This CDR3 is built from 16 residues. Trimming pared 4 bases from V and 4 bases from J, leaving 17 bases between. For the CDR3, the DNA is TGTGCCAGCAGTTCGGCGATGGGGGGATCAGGAAACACCATATATTTT. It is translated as CASSSAMGGSGNTIYF.

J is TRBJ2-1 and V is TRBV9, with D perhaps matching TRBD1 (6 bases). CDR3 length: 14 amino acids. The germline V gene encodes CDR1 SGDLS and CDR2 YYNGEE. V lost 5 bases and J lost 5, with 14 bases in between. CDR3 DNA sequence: TGTGCCAGCAGGGTGGATCCAGGGGACAATGAGCAGTTCTTC. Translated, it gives CASRVDPGDNEQFF.

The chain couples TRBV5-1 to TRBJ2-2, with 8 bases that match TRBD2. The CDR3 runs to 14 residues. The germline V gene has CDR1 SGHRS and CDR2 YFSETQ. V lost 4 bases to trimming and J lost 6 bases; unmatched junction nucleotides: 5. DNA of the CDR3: TGCGCCAGCAGCCCCGGGGGGGGAGCCGGGGAGCTGTTTTTT. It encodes CASSPGGGAGELFF.

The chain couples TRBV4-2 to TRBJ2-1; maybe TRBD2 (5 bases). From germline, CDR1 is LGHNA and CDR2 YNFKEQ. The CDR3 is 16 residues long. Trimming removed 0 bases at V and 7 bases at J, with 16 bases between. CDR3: CASSQDLLASANEQFF. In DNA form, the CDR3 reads TGTGCCAGCAGCCAAGATCTGCTAGCAAGTGCAAATGAGCAGTTCTTC.